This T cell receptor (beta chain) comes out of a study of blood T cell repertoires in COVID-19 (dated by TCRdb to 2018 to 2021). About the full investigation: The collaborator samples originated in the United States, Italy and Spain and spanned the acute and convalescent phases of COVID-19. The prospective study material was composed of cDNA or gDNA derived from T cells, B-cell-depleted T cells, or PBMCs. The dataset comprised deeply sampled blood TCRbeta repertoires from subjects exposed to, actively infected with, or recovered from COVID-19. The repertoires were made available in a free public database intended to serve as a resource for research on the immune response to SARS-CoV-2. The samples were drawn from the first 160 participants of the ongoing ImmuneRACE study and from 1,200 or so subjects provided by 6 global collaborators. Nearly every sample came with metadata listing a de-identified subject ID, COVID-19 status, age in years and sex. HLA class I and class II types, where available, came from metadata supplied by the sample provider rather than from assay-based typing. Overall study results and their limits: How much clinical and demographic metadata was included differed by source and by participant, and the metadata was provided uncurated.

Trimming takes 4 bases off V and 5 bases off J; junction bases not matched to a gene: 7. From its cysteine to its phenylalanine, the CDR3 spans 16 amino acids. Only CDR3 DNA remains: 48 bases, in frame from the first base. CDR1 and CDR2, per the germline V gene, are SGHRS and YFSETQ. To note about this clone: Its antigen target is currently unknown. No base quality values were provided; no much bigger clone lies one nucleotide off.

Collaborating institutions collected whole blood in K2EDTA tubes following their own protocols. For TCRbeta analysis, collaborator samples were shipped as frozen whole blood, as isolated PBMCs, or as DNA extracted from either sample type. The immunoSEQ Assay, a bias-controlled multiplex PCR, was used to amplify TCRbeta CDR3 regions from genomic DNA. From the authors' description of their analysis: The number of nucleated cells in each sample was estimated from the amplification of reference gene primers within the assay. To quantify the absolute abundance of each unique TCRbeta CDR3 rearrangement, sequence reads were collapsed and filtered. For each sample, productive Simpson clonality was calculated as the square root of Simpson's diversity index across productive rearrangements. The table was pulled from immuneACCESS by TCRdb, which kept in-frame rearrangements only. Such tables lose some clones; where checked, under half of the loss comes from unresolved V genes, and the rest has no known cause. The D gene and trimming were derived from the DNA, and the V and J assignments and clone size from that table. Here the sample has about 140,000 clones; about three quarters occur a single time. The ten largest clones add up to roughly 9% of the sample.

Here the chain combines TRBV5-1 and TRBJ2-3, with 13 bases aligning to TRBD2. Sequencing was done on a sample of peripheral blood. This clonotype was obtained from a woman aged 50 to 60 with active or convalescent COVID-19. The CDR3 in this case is CASSPPLAGGLDTQYF. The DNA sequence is TGCGCCAGCAGCCCCCCACTAGCGGGGGGGCTAGATACGCAGTATTTT.